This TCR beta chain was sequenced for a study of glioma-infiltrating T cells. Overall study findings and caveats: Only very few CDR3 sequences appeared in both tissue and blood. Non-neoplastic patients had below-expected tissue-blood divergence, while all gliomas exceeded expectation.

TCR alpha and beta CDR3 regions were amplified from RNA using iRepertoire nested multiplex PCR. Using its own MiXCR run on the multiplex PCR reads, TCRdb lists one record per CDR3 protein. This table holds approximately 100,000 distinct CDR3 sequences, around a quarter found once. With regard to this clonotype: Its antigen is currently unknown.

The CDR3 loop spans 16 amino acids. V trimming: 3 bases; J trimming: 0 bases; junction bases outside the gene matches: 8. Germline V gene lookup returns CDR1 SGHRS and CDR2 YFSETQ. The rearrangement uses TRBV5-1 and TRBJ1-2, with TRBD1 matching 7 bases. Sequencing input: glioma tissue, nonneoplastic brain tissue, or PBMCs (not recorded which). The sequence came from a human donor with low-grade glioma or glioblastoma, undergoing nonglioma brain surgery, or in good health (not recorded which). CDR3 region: CASSSTGNQANYGYTF. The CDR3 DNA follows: TGCGCCAGCAGCTCGACAGGGAATCAAGCTAACTATGGCTACACCTTC. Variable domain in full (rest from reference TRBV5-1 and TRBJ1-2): KAGVTQTPRYLIKTRGQQVTLSCSPISGHRSVSWYQQTPGQGLQFLFEYFSETQRNKGNFPGRFSGRQFSNSRSEMNVSTLELGDSALYLCASSSTGNQANYGYTFGSGTRLTVV.